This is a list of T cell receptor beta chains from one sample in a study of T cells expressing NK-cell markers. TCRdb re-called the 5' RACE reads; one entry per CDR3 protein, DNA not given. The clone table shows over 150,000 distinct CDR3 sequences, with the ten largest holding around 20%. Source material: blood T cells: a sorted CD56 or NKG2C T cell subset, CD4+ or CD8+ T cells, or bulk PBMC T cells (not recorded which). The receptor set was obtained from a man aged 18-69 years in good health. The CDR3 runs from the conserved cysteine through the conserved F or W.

CDR3 protein: CSVGQGGEQYF
J gene: TRBJ2-7
V gene: TRBV29-1

CDR3 protein: CSARDLAGAADTQYF
J gene: TRBJ2-3
V gene: TRBV20-1

CDR3 protein: CASSPRGYNEQFF
J gene: TRBJ2-1
V gene: TRBV12-3/TRBV12-4

CDR3 protein: CASSVSGAHGYTF
J gene: TRBJ1-2
V gene: TRBV9

CDR3 protein: CASSLSSDRGRTDTQYF
J gene: TRBJ2-3
V gene: TRBV7-9

CDR3 protein: CATSSRGRLAGDPSYNEQFF
J gene: TRBJ2-1
V gene: TRBV15

CDR3 protein: CASSLFSGGAEQYF
J gene: TRBJ2-7
V gene: TRBV28

CDR3 protein: CASTLRDIRTEAFF
J gene: TRBJ1-1
V gene: TRBV6-1

CDR3 protein: CATSTSAAPHNEQFF
J gene: TRBJ2-1
V gene: TRBV15

CDR3 protein: CAISEMGDRGNTEAFF
J gene: TRBJ1-1
V gene: TRBV10-3

CDR3 protein: CASSLGGTIPILVETQYF
J gene: TRBJ2-5
V gene: TRBV7-8

CDR3 protein: CASSPRGGGDTEAFF
J gene: TRBJ1-1
V gene: TRBV12-3/TRBV12-4

CDR3 protein: CASSWTGTRFSHTQYF
J gene: TRBJ2-3
V gene: TRBV5-4

CDR3 protein: CASTAPGLAGIKTGELFF
J gene: TRBJ2-2
V gene: TRBV5-4

CDR3 protein: CASSLRDSFTDTQYF
J gene: TRBJ2-3
V gene: TRBV19

CDR3 protein: CASRHSGGDQETQYF
J gene: TRBJ2-5
V gene: TRBV12-3/TRBV12-4

CDR3 protein: CASSFLTGTVNEQYF
J gene: TRBJ2-7
V gene: TRBV13

CDR3 protein: CASSLSRAGYEQYF
J gene: TRBJ2-7
V gene: TRBV27

CDR3 protein: CASSVESEVSYNEQFF
J gene: TRBJ2-1
V gene: TRBV9

CDR3 protein: CASSLWGDLNQPQHF
J gene: TRBJ1-5
V gene: TRBV5-4

CDR3 protein: CASSDTSSGANVLTF
J gene: TRBJ2-6
V gene: TRBV6-4

CDR3 protein: CASSSGTGGRETQYF
J gene: TRBJ2-5
V gene: TRBV5-1

CDR3 protein: CASSQGVASGGASRFEQFF
J gene: TRBJ2-1
V gene: TRBV11-3

CDR3 protein: CASSEAGTGYGYTF
J gene: TRBJ1-2
V gene: TRBV6-1